The clone carrying this TCR beta chain showed up just once. This entry comes from a study of shared clonotypes between healthy human individuals. Germline CDR1 is WNHNN and CDR2 is SYGVQD (reference sequence). The CDR3 covers 20 residues. J gave up 0 bases and V 8 bases, and 22 bases lay outside the gene matches. The naive CD8 fraction comprised CD45RO-negative cells positively selected for CCR7 and excluded terminally differentiated effector memory CD45RA+ cells. Some clones are missing from TCRdb's copy, which holds only in-frame ones; the method was immunoSEQ multiplex PCR. The table has about 2.1 million clones, about 92% seen once.

What was sequenced was naive CD8+ T cells from PBMCs. The chain uses TRBV10-1 and TRBJ2-4, with TRBD2 matching 7 bases. This receptor was obtained from a man younger than 35 in good health. Some clones in this sample may be carry-over from other donors' samples. The CDR3 bases are TGCGCCAGCGAGAACCATGGCAGGTTTGCGGGAGAGATAGCCAAAAACATTCAGTACTTC. Protein sequence: CASENHGRFAGEIAKNIQYF.